This TCR beta chain was identified during a study of T cells in Graves' hyperthyroidism and ophthalmopathy. In the ophthalmopathy cohort, Clinical Activity Score was at least 3, NOSPECS grade at least 4, and duration under 3 months. PBMCs were derived from about 9.1 ml fresh peripheral blood. The CDR3 has 12 residues. V shed 5 bases and J shed 4 bases, with 9 bases lying between them. From germline, CDR1 is MDHEN and CDR2 SYDVKM. There were TCR beta CDR3 regions amplified from RNA transcripts. First-round RT-PCR of the TCR CDR3 relied on the HTBI primer set. TCRdb fed the multiplex PCR reads into MiXCR, producing one record per CDR3 protein. Among about 640,000 distinct CDR3 sequences listed, about 15% were seen once.

This TCR was recovered from a woman in her 50s with Graves' ophthalmopathy. J is TRBJ2-7 and V is TRBV28; the D is unclear. Sequencing input: blood. In nucleotides, the CDR3 is TGTGCCAGCAGTGTTTATAAGTACGAGCAGTACTTC. It yields the protein CASSVYKYEQYF. Looking up the rest from reference TRBV28 and TRBJ2-7 gives the full variable domain: DVKVTQSSRYLVKRTGEKVFLECVQDMDHENMFWYRQDPGLGLRLIYFSYDVKMKEKGDIPEGYSVSREKKERFSLILESASTNQTSMYLCASSVYKYEQYFGPGTRLTVT.